This is a list of T cell receptor beta chains from one sample in a study of blood T cell repertoires in COVID-19. Profiled with immunoSEQ multiplex PCR; TCRdb holds only in-frame clones, not every one. Counted here are some 74,000 clones, roughly 80% occurring once; the ten biggest clones make up approximately 12%. The sequencing sample was made of peripheral blood. Source of these receptors: a human donor in a cohort sampled during active COVID-19. CDR3s include the opening cysteine and the closing phenylalanine or tryptophan. Each record gives: D gene, J gene, clone size, V gene, CDR3 protein, CDR3 DNA. A D gene is named only where the DNA matches it firmly. Rows may omit the clone size; those that give it use once, few, many or a size class.

TRBD2 TRBJ2-3 NA TRBV7-2 CASSLGRAGADTQYF TGTGCCAGCAGCTTAGGCCGCGCGGGGGCAGATACGCAGTATTTT
NA TRBJ2-1 NA TRBV4-1 CASSQGPQGGSYNEQFF TGCGCCAGCAGCCAAGGGCCCCAGGGGGGCTCCTACAATGAGCAGTTCTTC
NA TRBJ1-4 NA TRBV28 CASSFKVRTPGGKLFF TGTGCCAGCAGTTTTAAGGTTCGGACTCCGGGGGGCAAACTGTTTTTT
TRBD1 TRBJ1-1 NA TRBV2 CASRPGQGARTEAFF TGTGCCAGCAGACCGGGACAGGGGGCGCGGACTGAAGCTTTCTTT
NA TRBJ1-2 NA TRBV6-5 CASRSTGHGSYGYTF TGTGCCAGCAGATCGACGGGTCACGGCAGCTATGGCTACACCTTC
TRBD2 TRBJ2-5 few TRBV7-2 CASSLGSLAGETQYF TGTGCCAGCAGCTTAGGGAGCCTAGCGGGAGAGACCCAGTACTTC
NA TRBJ2-5 NA TRBV3-1/TRBV3-2 CASSQDSQRAVQETQYF TGTGCCAGCAGCCAAGACTCCCAGAGGGCCGTACAAGAGACCCAGTACTTC
NA TRBJ2-7 NA TRBV7-9 CASSLGGQGGYEQYF TGTGCCAGCAGCTTAGGAGGGCAGGGGGGCTACGAGCAGTACTTC
TRBD1 TRBJ1-4 NA TRBV19 CASSLRQGINEKLFF TGTGCCAGTAGTCTGCGACAGGGCATTAATGAAAAACTGTTTTTT
TRBD1 TRBJ1-2 NA TRBV18 CASSGQGWYGYTF TGTGCCAGCTCCGGACAGGGATGGTATGGCTACACCTTC
TRBD1 TRBJ1-6 NA TRBV5-1 CASSFTGTGLGPLHF TGCGCCAGCAGCTTTACCGGGACAGGGTTAGGCCCCCTCCACTTT
TRBD2 TRBJ2-3 NA TRBV18 CASSPTGLAGTTDTQYF TGTGCCAGCTCACCTACGGGACTAGCGGGAACCACAGATACGCAGTATTTT
TRBD2 TRBJ2-1 few TRBV9 CASSVGAGASYNEQFF TGTGCCAGCAGCGTAGGTGCGGGAGCAAGTTACAATGAGCAGTTCTTC
TRBD1 TRBJ2-3 once TRBV4-2 CASSYGQGEGTQYF TGTGCCAGCAGTTACGGACAGGGCGAGGGTACGCAGTATTTT
NA TRBJ2-2 NA TRBV18 CASSPLTHTGELFF TGTGCCAGCTCACCACTTACACACACCGGGGAGCTGTTTTTT
NA TRBJ2-2 NA TRBV19 CASSIKHTGELFF TGTGCCAGTAGTATAAAGCACACCGGGGAGCTGTTTTTT
NA TRBJ1-5 few TRBV6-5 CASNRGNQPQHF TGTGCCAGCAACCGGGGCAATCAGCCCCAGCATTTT
NA TRBJ2-1 NA TRBV5-1 CASSRGPHNEQFF TGCGCCAGCAGCCGAGGGCCCCACAATGAGCAGTTCTTC
NA TRBJ1-5 NA TRBV2 CASSPERQVNQPQHF TGTGCCAGCAGCCCCGAGAGACAGGTCAATCAGCCCCAGCATTTT
NA TRBJ2-1 once TRBV19 CASSKRGSPSYNEQFF TGTGCCAGTAGTAAACGGGGTAGCCCCTCCTACAATGAGCAGTTCTTC
TRBD2 TRBJ2-5 NA TRBV18 CASSPRGGLLAGDETQYF TGTGCCAGCTCGCCGAGGGGGGGCCTACTAGCGGGAGATGAGACCCAGTACTTC
TRBD2 TRBJ2-2 NA TRBV18 CASSEQAGDYTGELFF TGTGCCAGCTCCGAACAAGCGGGGGACTACACCGGGGAGCTGTTTTTT
NA TRBJ2-3 NA TRBV7-2 CASSYEASRVKDTQYF TGTGCCAGCAGCTACGAGGCCAGCAGGGTTAAAGATACGCAGTATTTT
TRBD1 TRBJ1-1 NA TRBV18 CASSPLGQAEAFF TGTGCCAGCTCACCATTAGGACAGGCTGAAGCTTTCTTT
TRBD1 TRBJ1-1 NA TRBV7-2 CASSFDRGQRNTEAFF TGTGCCAGCAGCTTCGACAGGGGGCAAAGGAACACTGAAGCTTTCTTT
TRBD1 TRBJ1-4 NA TRBV6-5 CASRILTGGREKLFF TGTGCCAGCAGGATTCTAACAGGGGGCCGTGAAAAACTGTTTTTT
NA TRBJ1-5 NA TRBV6-6 CASSSYEQGQPQHF TGTGCCAGCAGTTCCTACGAACAGGGACAGCCCCAGCATTTT
TRBD2 TRBJ2-5 NA TRBV19 CASSIRASGMGETQYF TGTGCCAGTAGTATTAGGGCTAGCGGGATGGGAGAGACCCAGTACTTC
NA TRBJ1-4 NA TRBV6-6 CASSYGGEKLFF TGTGCCAGCAGTTACGGAGGAGAAAAACTGTTTTTT
TRBD2 TRBJ2-1 NA TRBV10-1 CASSESGGSSYNEQFF TGCGCCAGCAGTGAGTCGGGCGGGAGCTCCTACAATGAGCAGTTCTTC
TRBD2 TRBJ2-2 once TRBV6-6 CASSHTGLEPGELFF TGTGCCAGCAGTCACACGGGACTAGAGCCCGGGGAGCTGTTTTTT
TRBD1 TRBJ1-1 few TRBV7-3 CASSRQGSTEAFF TGTGCCAGCAGTCGACAGGGGAGCACTGAAGCTTTCTTT
NA TRBJ2-3 few TRBV28 CASSLSRTGGDTQYF TGTGCCAGCAGTTTATCCCGGACTGGAGGAGATACGCAGTATTTT
TRBD1 TRBJ1-5 NA TRBV4-3 CASSPNRGQPQHF TGCGCCAGCAGCCCGAACAGGGGCCAGCCCCAGCATTTT
TRBD1 TRBJ2-4 few TRBV6-2/TRBV6-3 CASGPTGGTENIQYF TGTGCCAGCGGCCCGACAGGGGGCACGGAAAACATTCAGTACTTC
TRBD1 TRBJ1-5 NA TRBV5-4 CASSFGQGNQPQHF TGTGCCAGCAGCTTCGGACAGGGGAATCAGCCCCAGCATTTT
NA TRBJ2-7 NA TRBV2 CASSDLRQTLTPIRHEQYF TGTGCCAGCAGCGATCTCCGACAAACGTTAACCCCAATCCGGCACGAGCAGTACTTC
TRBD1 TRBJ2-7 NA TRBV7-2 CASSSLGGGQGHYEQYF TGTGCCAGCAGCTCCCTCGGGGGCGGACAGGGGCACTACGAGCAGTACTTC
TRBD1 TRBJ1-6 NA TRBV10-1 CASSRRTGYNSPLHF TGCGCCAGCAGTCGTCGGACAGGTTATAATTCACCCCTCCACTTT
NA TRBJ1-1 NA TRBV3-1/TRBV3-2 CASSRNPGEAFF TGTGCCAGCAGCCGAAACCCGGGTGAAGCTTTCTTT
NA TRBJ1-1 NA TRBV7-2 CASSLKRNTEAFF TGTGCCAGCAGCTTAAAGAGGAACACTGAAGCTTTCTTT
NA TRBJ1-1 NA TRBV19 CASNGRVGTEAFF TGTGCCAGTAACGGTCGGGTTGGAACTGAAGCTTTCTTT
NA TRBJ1-1 NA TRBV12-5 CASGLGDTASQAFF TGTGCTAGTGGTTTAGGGGACACCGCATCCCAAGCTTTCTTT
NA TRBJ2-3 NA TRBV5-1 CASSLATVPDTQYF TGCGCCAGCAGCTTGGCCACGGTTCCAGATACGCAGTATTTT
TRBD1 TRBJ2-2 NA TRBV5-1 CASTGQGEVGELFF TGCGCCAGCACCGGACAGGGGGAGGTCGGGGAGCTGTTTTTT
NA TRBJ2-1 once TRBV15 CATSRDRGFGNEQFF TGTGCCACCAGCAGAGATAGGGGTTTCGGCAATGAGCAGTTCTTC
NA TRBJ1-2 NA TRBV24-1 CATSSLVFYGYTF TGTGCCACCAGTTCCCTTGTTTTCTATGGCTACACCTTC
TRBD1 TRBJ1-2 few TRBV19 CASSLQGNYGYTF TGTGCCAGTAGTTTACAGGGGAACTATGGCTACACCTTC